This T cell receptor (beta chain) emerged from a study of shared T cell receptors in the human thymus. This table comes from immunoSEQ multiplex PCR, and its TCRdb copy is limited to in-frame clones, with some not included. Counted here are hundreds of thousands of clones, roughly 74% occurring once; the ten biggest clones make up about 0.014%. The CDR3 spans 14 residues. Germline CDR1 reads MNHNS; CDR2 reads SASEGT. Trimming removed 2 bases at V and 3 bases at J, with 8 bases between. Separately, the same data were catalogued under a study of human thymus T cells. That paper adds: Thymic repertoires of unrelated individuals were reported in related research to overlap highly.

The sample was thymocytes. The V and J genes are TRBV6-1 and TRBJ1-5; possible D gene TRBD1, 5 bases. The sequence was collected from a boy younger than two with a congenital heart defect. The CDR3 spells CASSESGHNQPQHF. The CDR3 nucleotides read TGTGCCAGCAGTGAATCTGGACACAATCAGCCCCAGCATTTT.